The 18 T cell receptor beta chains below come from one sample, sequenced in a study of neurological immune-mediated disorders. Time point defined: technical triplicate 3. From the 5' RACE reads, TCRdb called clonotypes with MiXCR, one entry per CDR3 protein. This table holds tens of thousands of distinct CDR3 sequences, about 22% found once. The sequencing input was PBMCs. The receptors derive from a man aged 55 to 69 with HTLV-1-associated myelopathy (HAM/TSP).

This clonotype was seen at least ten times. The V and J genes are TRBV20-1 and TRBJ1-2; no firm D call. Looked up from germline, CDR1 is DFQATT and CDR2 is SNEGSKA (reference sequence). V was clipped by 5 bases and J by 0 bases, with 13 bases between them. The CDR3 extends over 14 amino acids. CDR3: CSASTPQANYGYTF. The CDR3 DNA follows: TGCAGTGCTTCCACTCCGCAAGCTAACTATGGCTACACCTTC.

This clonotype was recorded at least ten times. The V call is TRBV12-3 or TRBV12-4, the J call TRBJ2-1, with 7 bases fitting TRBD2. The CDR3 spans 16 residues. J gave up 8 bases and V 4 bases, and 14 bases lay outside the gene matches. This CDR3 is CASSSFGGRSRHEQFF. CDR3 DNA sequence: TGTGCCAGCAGTTCATTTGGCGGGAGATCTAGGCATGAGCAGTTCTTC.

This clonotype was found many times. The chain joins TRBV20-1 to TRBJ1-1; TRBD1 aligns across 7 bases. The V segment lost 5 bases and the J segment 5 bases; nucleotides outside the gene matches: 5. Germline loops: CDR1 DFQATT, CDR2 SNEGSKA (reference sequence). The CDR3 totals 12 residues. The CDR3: CSARRQGTEAFF. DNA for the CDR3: TGCAGTGCTCGCCGACAGGGAACTGAAGCTTTCTTT.

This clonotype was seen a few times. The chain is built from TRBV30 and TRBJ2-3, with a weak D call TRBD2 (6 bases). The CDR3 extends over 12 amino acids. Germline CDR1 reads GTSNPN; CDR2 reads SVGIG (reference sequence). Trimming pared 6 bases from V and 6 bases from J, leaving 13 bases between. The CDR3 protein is CACRDSGDTQYF. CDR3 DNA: TGTGCCTGTCGGGACTCAGGGGATACGCAGTATTTT.

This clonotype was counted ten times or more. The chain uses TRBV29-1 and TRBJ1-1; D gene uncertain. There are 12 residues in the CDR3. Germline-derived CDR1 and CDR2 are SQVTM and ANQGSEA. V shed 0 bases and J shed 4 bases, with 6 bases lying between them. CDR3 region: CSVEDFFTEAFF. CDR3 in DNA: TGCAGCGTTGAAGATTTCTTCACTGAAGCTTTCTTT.

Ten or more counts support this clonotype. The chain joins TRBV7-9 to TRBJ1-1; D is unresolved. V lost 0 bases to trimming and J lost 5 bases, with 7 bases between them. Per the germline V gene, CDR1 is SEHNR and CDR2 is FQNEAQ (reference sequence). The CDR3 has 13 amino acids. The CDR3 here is CASSLAGRTEAFF. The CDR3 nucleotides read TGTGCCAGCAGCTTAGCGGGAAGGACTGAAGCTTTCTTT.

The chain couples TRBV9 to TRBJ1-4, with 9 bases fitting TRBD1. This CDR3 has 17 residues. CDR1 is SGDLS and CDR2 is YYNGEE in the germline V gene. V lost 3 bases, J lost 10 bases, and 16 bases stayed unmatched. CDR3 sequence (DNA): TGTGCCAGCAGCGAGTCCCGGGACAGGGAACGGGGCGCAAAACTGTTTTTT. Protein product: CASSESRDRERGAKLFF. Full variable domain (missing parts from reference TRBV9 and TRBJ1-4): DSGVTQTPKHLITATGQRVTLRCSPRSGDLSVYWYQQSLDQGLQFLIQYYNGEERAKGNILERFSAQQFPDLHSELNLSSLELGDSALYFCASSESRDRERGAKLFFGSGTQLSVL.

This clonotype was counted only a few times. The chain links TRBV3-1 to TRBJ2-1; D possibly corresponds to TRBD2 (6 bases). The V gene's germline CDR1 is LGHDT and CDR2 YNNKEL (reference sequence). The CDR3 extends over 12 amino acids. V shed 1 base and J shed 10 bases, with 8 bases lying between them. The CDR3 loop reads CASSQVAGEQFF. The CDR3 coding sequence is TGTGCCAGCAGCCAAGTCGCGGGGGAGCAGTTCTTC.

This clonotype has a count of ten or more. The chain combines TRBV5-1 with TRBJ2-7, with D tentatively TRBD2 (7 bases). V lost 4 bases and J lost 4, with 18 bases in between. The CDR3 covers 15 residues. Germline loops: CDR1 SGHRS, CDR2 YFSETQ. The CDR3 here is CASSPGASGRYEQYF. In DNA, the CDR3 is TGCGCCAGCAGCCCGGGGGCTAGCGGAAGGTACGAGCAGTACTTC.

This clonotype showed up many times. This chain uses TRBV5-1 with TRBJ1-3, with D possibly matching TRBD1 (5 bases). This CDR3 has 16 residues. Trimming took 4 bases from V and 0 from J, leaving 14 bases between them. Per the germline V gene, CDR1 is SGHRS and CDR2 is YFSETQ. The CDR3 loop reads CASSPRDGSSGNTIYF. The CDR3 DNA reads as TGCGCCAGCAGCCCGCGGGACGGCAGCTCTGGAAACACCATATATTTT.

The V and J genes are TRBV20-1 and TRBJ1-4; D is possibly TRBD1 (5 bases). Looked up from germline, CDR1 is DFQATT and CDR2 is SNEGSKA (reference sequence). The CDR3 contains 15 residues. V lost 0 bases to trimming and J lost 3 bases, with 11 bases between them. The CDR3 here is CSARDGGAANEKLFF. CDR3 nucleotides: TGCAGTGCTAGAGATGGAGGGGCGGCTAATGAAAAACTGTTTTTT.

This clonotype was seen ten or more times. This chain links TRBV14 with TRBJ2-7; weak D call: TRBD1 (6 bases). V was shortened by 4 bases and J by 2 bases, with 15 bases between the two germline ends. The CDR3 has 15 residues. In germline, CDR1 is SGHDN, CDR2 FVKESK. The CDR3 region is CASSLMDSGAYEQYF. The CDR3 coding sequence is TGTGCCAGCAGCCTAATGGACAGTGGGGCCTACGAGCAGTACTTC.

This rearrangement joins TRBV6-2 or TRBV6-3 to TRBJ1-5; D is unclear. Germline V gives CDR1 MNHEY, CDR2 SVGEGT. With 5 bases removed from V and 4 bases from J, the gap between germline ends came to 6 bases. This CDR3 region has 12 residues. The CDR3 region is CASSNGNQPQHF. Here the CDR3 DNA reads TGTGCCAGCAGTAATGGGAATCAGCCCCAGCATTTT.

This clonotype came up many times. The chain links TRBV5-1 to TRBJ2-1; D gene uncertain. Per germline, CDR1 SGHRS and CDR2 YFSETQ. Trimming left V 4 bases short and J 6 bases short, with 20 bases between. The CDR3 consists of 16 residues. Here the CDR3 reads CASSPRLARTGNEQFF. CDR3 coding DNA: TGCGCCAGCAGCCCGCGACTCGCCCGGACCGGCAATGAGCAGTTCTTC.

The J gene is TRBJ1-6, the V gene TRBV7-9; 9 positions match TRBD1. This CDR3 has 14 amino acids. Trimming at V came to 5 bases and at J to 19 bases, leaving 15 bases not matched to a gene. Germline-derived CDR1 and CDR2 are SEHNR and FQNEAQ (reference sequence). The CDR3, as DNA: TGTGCCAGCAGCCGAAGCGGGACAGGGTACGATCCACACTTT. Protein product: CASSRSGTGYDPHF.

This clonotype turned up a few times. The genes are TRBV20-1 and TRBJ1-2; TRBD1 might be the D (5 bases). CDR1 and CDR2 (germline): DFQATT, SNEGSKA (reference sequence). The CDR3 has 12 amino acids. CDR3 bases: TGCTGCCTGTCGGCAGGGTTGGACGGCTACACCTTC. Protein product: CCLSAGLDGYTF.

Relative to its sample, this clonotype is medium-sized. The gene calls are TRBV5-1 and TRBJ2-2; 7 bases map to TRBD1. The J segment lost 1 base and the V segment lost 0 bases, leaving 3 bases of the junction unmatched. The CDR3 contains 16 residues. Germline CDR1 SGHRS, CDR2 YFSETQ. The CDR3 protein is CASSLVGTVNTGELFF. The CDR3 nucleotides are TGCGCCAGCAGCTTGGTTGGGACAGTGAACACCGGGGAGCTGTTTTTT.

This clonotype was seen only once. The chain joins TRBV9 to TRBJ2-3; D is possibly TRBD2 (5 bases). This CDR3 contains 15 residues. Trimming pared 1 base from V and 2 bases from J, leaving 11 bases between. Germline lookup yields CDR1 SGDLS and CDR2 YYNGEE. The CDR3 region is CASSVKRTDTDTQYF. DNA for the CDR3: TGTGCCAGCAGCGTAAAGCGGACCGACACAGATACGCAGTATTTT.